This is a list of T cell receptor beta chains from one sample in a study of blood T cell repertoires in COVID-19. Clones were sequenced by immunoSEQ multiplex PCR, and TCRdb holds only the in-frame ones, with some missing. The data contain around 66,000 clones, about 80% of them singletons. Input material: peripheral blood. The origin of the receptors is a human donor in a cohort sampled during active COVID-19. CDR3s include the opening cysteine and the closing phenylalanine or tryptophan. A D gene is named only where the DNA matches it firmly. Size values are once, few and many counts, or a class for expanded clones, and some rows have none.

CDR3 length: 14; J gene: TRBJ2-5; clone size: once; V gene: TRBV25-1; D gene: -; CDR3 protein: CASSDPGTLRIQYF; CDR3 DNA: TGTGCCAGCAGTGATCCTGGGACACTAAGGATCCAGTACTTC
CDR3 length: 16; J gene: TRBJ2-3; clone size: -; V gene: TRBV24-1; D gene: -; CDR3 protein: CATSDSSRLPTDTQYF; CDR3 DNA: TGTGCCACCAGTGATTCGTCGCGACTACCCACAGATACGCAGTATTTT
CDR3 length: 15; J gene: TRBJ1-6; clone size: -; V gene: TRBV7-6; D gene: -; CDR3 protein: CASSLESGANTPLHF; CDR3 DNA: TGTGCCAGCAGCTTAGAGTCAGGGGCTAATACACCCCTCCACTTT
CDR3 length: 15; J gene: TRBJ1-2; clone size: few; V gene: TRBV5-1; D gene: TRBD1; CDR3 protein: CASSPRQGPSYGYTF; CDR3 DNA: TGCGCCAGCAGCCCCCGACAGGGGCCGAGCTATGGCTACACCTTC
CDR3 length: 15; J gene: TRBJ2-3; clone size: -; V gene: TRBV4-3; D gene: TRBD1; CDR3 protein: CASSQTGGRADTQYF; CDR3 DNA: TGCGCCAGCAGCCAGACAGGGGGCAGGGCAGATACGCAGTATTTT
CDR3 length: 14; J gene: TRBJ2-7; clone size: once; V gene: TRBV28; D gene: TRBD1; CDR3 protein: CASSLAGGQHEQYF; CDR3 DNA: TGTGCCAGCAGTTTAGCAGGGGGCCAACACGAGCAGTACTTC
CDR3 length: 17; J gene: TRBJ2-7; clone size: -; V gene: TRBV2; D gene: TRBD2; CDR3 protein: CASSELLAGGPGYEQYF; CDR3 DNA: TGTGCCAGCAGTGAGCTACTAGCGGGAGGCCCAGGGTACGAGCAGTACTTC
CDR3 length: 12; J gene: TRBJ2-7; clone size: few; V gene: TRBV4-3; D gene: -; CDR3 protein: CASPRTPGEQYF; CDR3 DNA: TGCGCCAGCCCTCGCACCCCGGGCGAGCAGTACTTC
CDR3 length: 14; J gene: TRBJ1-5; clone size: -; V gene: TRBV28; D gene: -; CDR3 protein: CASSGDSPGRPQHF; CDR3 DNA: TGTGCCAGCAGTGGCGACAGTCCTGGGCGGCCCCAGCATTTT
CDR3 length: 15; J gene: TRBJ2-5; clone size: -; V gene: TRBV24-1; D gene: -; CDR3 protein: CATSSTGTQRETQYF; CDR3 DNA: TGTGCCACCAGTAGCACCGGGACACAAAGGGAGACCCAGTACTTC
CDR3 length: 8; J gene: TRBJ2-7; clone size: -; V gene: TRBV6-6; D gene: -; CDR3 protein: CATGEQYF; CDR3 DNA: TGTGCCACAGGCGAGCAGTACTTC
CDR3 length: 14; J gene: TRBJ2-3; clone size: -; V gene: TRBV7-3; D gene: -; CDR3 protein: CASSTGTGADTQYF; CDR3 DNA: TGTGCCAGCAGTACCGGGACGGGGGCAGATACGCAGTATTTT
CDR3 length: 17; J gene: TRBJ2-1; clone size: -; V gene: TRBV19; D gene: TRBD2; CDR3 protein: CASSPSAGTSGRYEQFF; CDR3 DNA: TGTGCCAGTAGTCCTTCGGCGGGGACTAGCGGGAGGTACGAGCAGTTCTTC
CDR3 length: 13; J gene: TRBJ2-1; clone size: -; V gene: TRBV7-2; D gene: -; CDR3 protein: CASSQGGLNEQFF; CDR3 DNA: TGTGCCAGCAGCCAGGGGGGCTTGAATGAGCAGTTCTTC
CDR3 length: 14; J gene: TRBJ2-7; clone size: -; V gene: TRBV14; D gene: -; CDR3 protein: CASSQNMGAWKQYF; CDR3 DNA: TGTGCCAGCAGCCAAAACATGGGGGCTTGGAAGCAGTACTTC
CDR3 length: 12; J gene: TRBJ1-2; clone size: -; V gene: TRBV14; D gene: -; CDR3 protein: CASSQDHHGYTF; CDR3 DNA: TGTGCCAGCAGCCAAGATCATCATGGCTACACCTTC
CDR3 length: 15; J gene: TRBJ1-6; clone size: -; V gene: TRBV28; D gene: -; CDR3 protein: CASRSGTSYNSPLHF; CDR3 DNA: TGTGCCAGCAGGAGCGGGACATCTTATAATTCACCCCTCCACTTT
CDR3 length: 16; J gene: TRBJ2-6; clone size: many; V gene: TRBV5-4; D gene: TRBD2; CDR3 protein: CASSLAGGSGANVLTF; CDR3 DNA: TGTGCCAGCAGCCTGGCGGGGGGCTCTGGGGCCAACGTCCTGACTTTC
CDR3 length: 14; J gene: TRBJ1-2; clone size: -; V gene: TRBV27; D gene: -; CDR3 protein: CASSLSWDFYGYTF; CDR3 DNA: TGTGCCAGCAGTTTATCTTGGGACTTCTATGGCTACACCTTC
CDR3 length: 16; J gene: TRBJ2-7; clone size: few; V gene: TRBV6-2/TRBV6-3; D gene: -; CDR3 protein: CASSSPSVYPGYEQYF; CDR3 DNA: TGTGCCAGCAGTTCCCCCTCGGTCTACCCGGGATACGAGCAGTACTTC
CDR3 length: 19; J gene: TRBJ2-7; clone size: -; V gene: TRBV19; D gene: TRBD2; CDR3 protein: CASSAQERGGTRSSYEQYF; CDR3 DNA: TGTGCCAGTAGTGCCCAGGAGCGGGGCGGAACCAGGAGCTCCTACGAGCAGTACTTC
CDR3 length: 13; J gene: TRBJ2-7; clone size: -; V gene: TRBV28; D gene: -; CDR3 protein: CASSRDITAEQYF; CDR3 DNA: TGTGCCAGCAGTCGGGACATTACGGCCGAGCAGTACTTC
CDR3 length: 16; J gene: TRBJ1-3; clone size: -; V gene: TRBV28; D gene: -; CDR3 protein: CASSPPTENSGNTIYF; CDR3 DNA: TGTGCCAGCAGTCCCCCGACGGAGAACTCTGGAAACACCATATATTTT
CDR3 length: 14; J gene: TRBJ2-3; clone size: -; V gene: TRBV3-1/TRBV3-2; D gene: -; CDR3 protein: CASSQGPGLNTQYF; CDR3 DNA: TGTGCCAGCAGCCAGGGGCCCGGCTTAAATACGCAGTATTTT
CDR3 length: 15; J gene: TRBJ1-3; clone size: -; V gene: TRBV4-3; D gene: -; CDR3 protein: CASSQDWRVGNTIYF; CDR3 DNA: TGCGCCAGCAGCCAAGATTGGCGGGTCGGAAACACCATATATTTT
CDR3 length: 17; J gene: TRBJ2-1; clone size: once; V gene: TRBV4-3; D gene: -; CDR3 protein: CASSQGRASARNNEQFF; CDR3 DNA: TGCGCCAGCAGCCAAGGCCGTGCTAGCGCTCGAAACAATGAGCAGTTCTTC
CDR3 length: 16; J gene: TRBJ2-1; clone size: -; V gene: TRBV24-1; D gene: -; CDR3 protein: CATSAQGGEGYNEQFF; CDR3 DNA: TGTGCCACCAGTGCCCAAGGGGGAGAGGGGTACAATGAGCAGTTCTTC
CDR3 length: 15; J gene: TRBJ1-5; clone size: -; V gene: TRBV19; D gene: -; CDR3 protein: CASTLRGSSNQPQHF; CDR3 DNA: TGTGCCAGTACTCTCAGGGGCTCGAGCAATCAGCCCCAGCATTTT
CDR3 length: 15; J gene: TRBJ2-3; clone size: -; V gene: TRBV6-2/TRBV6-3; D gene: -; CDR3 protein: CASSYSMVRADTQYF; CDR3 DNA: TGTGCCAGCAGTTACTCGATGGTCAGGGCAGATACGCAGTATTTT
CDR3 length: 12; J gene: TRBJ2-7; clone size: -; V gene: TRBV4-3; D gene: -; CDR3 protein: CASSQDSGEQYF; CDR3 DNA: TGCGCCAGCAGCCAAGACAGCGGCGAGCAGTACTTC
CDR3 length: 14; J gene: TRBJ1-4; clone size: -; V gene: TRBV28; D gene: -; CDR3 protein: CASRLGRRVEKLFF; CDR3 DNA: TGTGCCAGCAGACTTGGGAGAAGGGTGGAAAAACTGTTTTTT
CDR3 length: 15; J gene: TRBJ2-5; clone size: -; V gene: TRBV6-6; D gene: TRBD1; CDR3 protein: CASRPGQGVLETQYF; CDR3 DNA: TGTGCCAGCAGGCCTGGGCAGGGGGTTTTAGAGACCCAGTACTTC
CDR3 length: 15; J gene: TRBJ2-1; clone size: -; V gene: TRBV28; D gene: TRBD2; CDR3 protein: CASRLAGGSFNEQFF; CDR3 DNA: TGTGCCAGCAGGTTAGCGGGAGGATCTTTCAATGAGCAGTTCTTC
CDR3 length: 16; J gene: TRBJ1-5; clone size: few; V gene: TRBV3-1/TRBV3-2; D gene: TRBD1; CDR3 protein: CASSNRGVAGNQPQHF; CDR3 DNA: TGTGCCAGCAGCAACAGGGGAGTAGCGGGCAATCAGCCCCAGCATTTT
CDR3 length: 16; J gene: TRBJ2-6; clone size: few; V gene: TRBV5-1; D gene: -; CDR3 protein: CASSFTGSSGANVLTF; CDR3 DNA: TGCGCCAGCAGCTTCACAGGGAGCTCTGGGGCCAACGTCCTGACTTTC
CDR3 length: 22; J gene: TRBJ2-5; clone size: -; V gene: TRBV3-1/TRBV3-2; D gene: TRBD2; CDR3 protein: CASSQGPRRGLAGVLTQETQYF; CDR3 DNA: TGTGCCAGCAGCCAAGGACCCCGACGCGGACTAGCGGGAGTTCTTACCCAAGAGACCCAGTACTTC
CDR3 length: 13; J gene: TRBJ1-5; clone size: -; V gene: TRBV28; D gene: -; CDR3 protein: CASSSGGNQPQHF; CDR3 DNA: TGTGCCAGCAGCTCCGGGGGCAATCAGCCCCAGCATTTT
CDR3 length: 15; J gene: TRBJ2-6; clone size: -; V gene: TRBV24-1; D gene: -; CDR3 protein: CATSDSSAGANVLTF; CDR3 DNA: TGTGCCACCAGTGATTCCTCAGCTGGGGCCAACGTCCTGACTTTC
CDR3 length: 14; J gene: TRBJ1-6; clone size: -; V gene: TRBV19; D gene: TRBD1; CDR3 protein: CASNAGTGGSPLHF; CDR3 DNA: TGTGCCAGTAACGCCGGGACAGGGGGATCACCCCTCCACTTT
CDR3 length: 13; J gene: TRBJ1-6; clone size: -; V gene: TRBV19; D gene: TRBD1; CDR3 protein: CASSTRGLSPLHF; CDR3 DNA: TGTGCCAGTAGTACCAGGGGGCTCTCACCCCTCCACTTT
CDR3 length: 16; J gene: TRBJ2-2; clone size: -; V gene: TRBV5-4; D gene: TRBD1; CDR3 protein: CASSGFAGGNTGELFF; CDR3 DNA: TGTGCCAGCAGCGGGTTCGCAGGGGGTAACACCGGGGAGCTGTTTTTT
CDR3 length: 18; J gene: TRBJ2-3; clone size: -; V gene: TRBV2; D gene: TRBD2; CDR3 protein: CASTQGRLAGVFTDTQYF; CDR3 DNA: TGTGCCAGCACCCAAGGGAGACTAGCGGGAGTTTTCACAGATACGCAGTATTTT
CDR3 length: 11; J gene: TRBJ2-3; clone size: -; V gene: TRBV6-2/TRBV6-3; D gene: -; CDR3 protein: CASSFQDTQYF; CDR3 DNA: TGTGCCAGCAGTTTTCAAGATACGCAGTATTTT
CDR3 length: 15; J gene: TRBJ2-1; clone size: -; V gene: TRBV11-2; D gene: TRBD2; CDR3 protein: CASSLSLAGAYEQFF; CDR3 DNA: TGTGCCAGCAGCTTATCCCTAGCGGGAGCCTATGAGCAGTTCTTC
CDR3 length: 15; J gene: TRBJ2-7; clone size: -; V gene: TRBV5-1; D gene: TRBD1; CDR3 protein: CASSLGDRVTYEQYF; CDR3 DNA: TGCGCCAGCAGCTTGGGGGACAGGGTGACCTACGAGCAGTACTTC
CDR3 length: 13; J gene: TRBJ1-1; clone size: once; V gene: TRBV19; D gene: -; CDR3 protein: CASIKDRDTEAFF; CDR3 DNA: TGTGCCAGTATAAAGGACAGAGACACTGAAGCTTTCTTT
CDR3 length: 13; J gene: TRBJ1-2; clone size: -; V gene: TRBV28; D gene: -; CDR3 protein: CASQRDGHRDYTF; CDR3 DNA: TGTGCCAGCCAGCGGGACGGCCATCGTGACTACACCTTC
CDR3 length: 16; J gene: TRBJ2-3; clone size: -; V gene: TRBV5-1; D gene: -; CDR3 protein: CASSLARGSSTDTQYF; CDR3 DNA: TGCGCCAGCAGCTTGGCCAGGGGATCTAGCACAGATACGCAGTATTTT
CDR3 length: 14; J gene: TRBJ1-5; clone size: -; V gene: TRBV6-1; D gene: TRBD1; CDR3 protein: CASSEEPRGQPQHF; CDR3 DNA: TGTGCCAGCAGTGAAGAACCCAGGGGGCAGCCCCAGCATTTT
CDR3 length: 16; J gene: TRBJ2-2; clone size: -; V gene: TRBV7-9; D gene: -; CDR3 protein: CASSLAPDRNTGELFF; CDR3 DNA: TGTGCCAGCAGCTTAGCGCCGGACAGAAACACCGGGGAGCTGTTTTTT
CDR3 length: 16; J gene: TRBJ2-1; clone size: -; V gene: TRBV25-1; D gene: TRBD2; CDR3 protein: CASSGQGLAAYNEQFF; CDR3 DNA: TGTGCCAGCAGTGGCCAGGGACTAGCGGCCTACAATGAGCAGTTCTTC
CDR3 length: 16; J gene: TRBJ2-7; clone size: -; V gene: TRBV28; D gene: TRBD1; CDR3 protein: CASSGKGTGSSYEQYF; CDR3 DNA: TGTGCCAGCAGCGGAAAGGGGACAGGGAGCTCCTACGAGCAGTACTTC
CDR3 length: 12; J gene: TRBJ2-3; clone size: -; V gene: TRBV28; D gene: -; CDR3 protein: CASSLKPDTQYF; CDR3 DNA: TGTGCCAGCAGTTTAAAGCCAGATACGCAGTATTTT
CDR3 length: 14; J gene: TRBJ2-7; clone size: -; V gene: TRBV11-2; D gene: TRBD2; CDR3 protein: CASSLGLANYEQYF; CDR3 DNA: TGTGCCAGCAGCTTAGGACTAGCAAACTACGAGCAGTACTTC
CDR3 length: 13; J gene: TRBJ1-5; clone size: -; V gene: TRBV19; D gene: -; CDR3 protein: CASTAGSNQPQHF; CDR3 DNA: TGTGCCAGTACCGCAGGAAGCAATCAGCCCCAGCATTTT